This T cell receptor (beta chain) was recovered during a study of Graves' ophthalmopathy and Graves' hyperthyroidism. Notes on the study in general: Using a 13-signature model, the authors split ophthalmopathy from stable hyperthyroidism, with about 90% sensitivity and approximately 78% specificity.

The CDR3 sequence is 13 residues long. The V gene lost 4 bases and the J gene lost 1 base, with 7 bases spanning the gap. From germline, CDR1 is SGHTA and CDR2 FQGTGA. RNA transcripts yielded amplified TCR beta CDR3 regions. Investigators did first-round RT-PCR with HTBI primers, then second-round multiplex PCR. Via MiXCR, TCRdb re-called the multiplex PCR reads, giving one row per CDR3 protein. The sample includes a few hundred thousand distinct CDR3 sequences, about 15% seen only once; the top ten take about 2.4%. This clonotype was seen repeatedly, ten times or more. Its antigen is still unknown. The sample comprised peripheral blood. This sequence originates from an adult woman with stable Graves' hyperthyroidism. J is TRBJ1-1 and V is TRBV7-3; TRBD1 might be the D (5 bases). In nucleotides, the CDR3 is TGTGCCAGCAGCTCCCAGGGGAACACTGAAGCTTTCTTT. As protein: CASSSQGNTEAFF.